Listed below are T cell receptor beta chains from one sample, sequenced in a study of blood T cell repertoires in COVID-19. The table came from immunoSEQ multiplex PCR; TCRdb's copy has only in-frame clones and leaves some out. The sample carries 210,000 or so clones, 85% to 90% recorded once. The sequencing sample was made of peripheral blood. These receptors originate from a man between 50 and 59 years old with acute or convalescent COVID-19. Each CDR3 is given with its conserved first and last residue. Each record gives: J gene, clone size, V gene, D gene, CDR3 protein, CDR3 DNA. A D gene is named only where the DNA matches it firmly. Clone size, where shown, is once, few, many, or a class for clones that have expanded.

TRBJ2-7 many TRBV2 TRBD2 CASSEAPAGAYEQYF TGTGCCAGCAGTGAAGCACCAGCGGGGGCGTACGAGCAGTACTTC
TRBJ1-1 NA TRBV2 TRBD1 CASSPRTGDGTEAFF TGTGCCAGCAGCCCTCGGACAGGGGATGGTACTGAAGCTTTCTTT
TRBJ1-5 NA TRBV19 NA CASSYGSSNQPQHF TGTGCCAGTAGTTACGGGAGTAGCAATCAGCCCCAGCATTTT
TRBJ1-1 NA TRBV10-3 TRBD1 CAISDPPGGTEAFF TGTGCCATCAGTGACCCCCCAGGGGGCACTGAAGCTTTCTTT
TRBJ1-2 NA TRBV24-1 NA CATSDDLQGSGAYGYTF TGTGCCACCAGTGATGATTTACAGGGAAGCGGGGCCTATGGCTACACCTTC
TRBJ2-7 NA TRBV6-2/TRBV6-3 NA CASSYRSTGKNEQYF TGTGCCAGCAGTTATAGATCGACGGGGAAGAACGAGCAGTACTTC
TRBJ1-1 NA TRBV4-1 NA CASSQDVPLMNTEAFF TGCGCCAGCAGCCAAGATGTTCCCCTAATGAACACTGAAGCTTTCTTT
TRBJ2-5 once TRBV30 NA CAWNLGQGSQETQYF TGTGCCTGGAATTTAGGGCAGGGGAGCCAAGAGACCCAGTACTTC
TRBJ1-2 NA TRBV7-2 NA CASSLGIQSVGNGYTF TGTGCCAGCAGCTTAGGGATACAGTCGGTGGGCAATGGCTACACCTTC
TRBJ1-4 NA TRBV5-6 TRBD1 CASSLGTGPNEKLFF TGTGCCAGCAGCTTGGGGACAGGGCCTAATGAAAAACTGTTTTTT
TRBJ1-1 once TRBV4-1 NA CASSQVGVGNTEAFF TGCGCCAGCAGCCAAGTGGGAGTGGGGAACACTGAAGCTTTCTTT
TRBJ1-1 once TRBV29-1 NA CSAGVARVGSEAFF TGCAGCGCTGGGGTGGCCAGGGTAGGTTCTGAAGCTTTCTTT
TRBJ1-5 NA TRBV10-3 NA CAIMAAGDSNQPQHF TGTGCCATCATGGCGGCGGGCGATAGCAATCAGCCCCAGCATTTT
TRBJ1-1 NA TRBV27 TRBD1 CASSLGRGRETEAFF TGTGCCAGCAGTTTGGGCAGGGGGCGCGAAACTGAAGCTTTCTTT
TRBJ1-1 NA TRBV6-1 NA CASSFDKNTEAFF TGTGCCAGCAGCTTTGACAAGAACACTGAAGCTTTCTTT
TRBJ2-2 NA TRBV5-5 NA CASSLNTGTGELFF TGTGCCAGCAGCCTAAACACAGGGACCGGGGAGCTGTTTTTT
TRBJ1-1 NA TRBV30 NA CAWSGSRVEAFF TGTGCCTGGAGTGGATCCAGGGTTGAAGCTTTCTTT
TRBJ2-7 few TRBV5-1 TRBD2 CASSQAGDSYEQYF TGCGCCAGCAGCCAAGCGGGGGACTCCTACGAGCAGTACTTC
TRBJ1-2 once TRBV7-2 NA CASSLVGQSLWLYGYTF TGTGCCAGCAGCTTAGTTGGACAGTCTCTATGGCTCTATGGCTACACCTTC
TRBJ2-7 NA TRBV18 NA CASSPPPGFYEQYF TGTGCCAGCTCACCACCCCCAGGGTTCTACGAGCAGTACTTC
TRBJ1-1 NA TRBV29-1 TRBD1 CSGDRGGTEAFF TGCAGCGGAGACAGGGGGGGCACTGAAGCTTTCTTT
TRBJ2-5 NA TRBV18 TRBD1 CASSSPGQDQETQYF TGTGCCAGCTCATCGCCGGGACAGGATCAAGAGACCCAGTACTTC
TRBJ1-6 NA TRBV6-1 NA CASSEQVFNSPLHF TGTGCCAGCAGTGAACAGGTTTTTAATTCACCCCTCCACTTT
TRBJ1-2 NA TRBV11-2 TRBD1 CASSRRTGASGYTF TGTGCCAGCAGCCGCCGGACAGGGGCCTCTGGCTACACCTTC
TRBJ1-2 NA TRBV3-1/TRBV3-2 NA CASSQDQVTGRGYTF TGTGCCAGCAGCCAAGATCAGGTCACAGGTCGTGGCTACACCTTC
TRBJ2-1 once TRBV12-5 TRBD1 CASGLFGQGGVGEQFF TGTGCTAGTGGTTTGTTTGGACAGGGAGGAGTAGGTGAGCAGTTCTTC
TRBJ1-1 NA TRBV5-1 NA CASSLVGGDPEAFF TGCGCCAGCAGCTTGGTCGGGGGGGACCCTGAAGCTTTCTTT
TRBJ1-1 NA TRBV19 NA CASSIPSGARGTEAFF TGTGCCAGTAGTATCCCATCAGGGGCCCGGGGCACTGAAGCTTTCTTT
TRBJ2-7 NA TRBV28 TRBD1 CASSLAGTGTYEQYF TGTGCCAGCAGTTTAGCCGGGACAGGTACCTACGAGCAGTACTTC
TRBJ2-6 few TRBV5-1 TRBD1 CASSFRGTGANVLTF TGCGCCAGCAGCTTCAGGGGGACTGGGGCCAACGTCCTGACTTTC
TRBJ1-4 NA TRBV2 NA CASSGTGANEKLFF TGTGCCAGCAGTGGAACGGGAGCTAATGAAAAACTGTTTTTT
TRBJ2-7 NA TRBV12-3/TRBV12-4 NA CASSFWQYEQYF TGTGCCAGCAGTTTCTGGCAATACGAGCAGTACTTC
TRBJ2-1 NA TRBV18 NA CASSPMGLEDEQFF TGTGCCAGCTCACCTATGGGATTGGAGGATGAGCAGTTCTTC